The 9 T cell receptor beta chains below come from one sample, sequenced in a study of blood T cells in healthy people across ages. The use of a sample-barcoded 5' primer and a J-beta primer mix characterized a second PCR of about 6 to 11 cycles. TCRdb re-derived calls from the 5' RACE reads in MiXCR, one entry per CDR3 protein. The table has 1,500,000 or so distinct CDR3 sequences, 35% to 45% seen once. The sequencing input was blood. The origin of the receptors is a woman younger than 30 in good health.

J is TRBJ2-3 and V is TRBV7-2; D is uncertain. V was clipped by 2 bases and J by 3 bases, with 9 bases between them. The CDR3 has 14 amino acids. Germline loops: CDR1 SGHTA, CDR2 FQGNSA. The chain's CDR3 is CASSLSFRTDTQYF. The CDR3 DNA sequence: TGTGCCAGCAGCTTATCCTTTAGGACAGATACGCAGTATTTT.

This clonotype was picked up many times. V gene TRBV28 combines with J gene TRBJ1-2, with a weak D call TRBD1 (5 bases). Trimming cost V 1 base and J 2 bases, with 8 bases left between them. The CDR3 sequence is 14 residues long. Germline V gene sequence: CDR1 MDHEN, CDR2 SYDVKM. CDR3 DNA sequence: TGTGCCAGCAGTTTATTGGGGGGGAACTATGGCTACACCTTC. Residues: CASSLLGGNYGYTF.

CDR3 in amino acids: CSASHGGDDWGNEQFF. CDR3 sequence (DNA): TGCAGTGCTAGCCACGGGGGGGACGATTGGGGGAATGAGCAGTTCTTC. This rearrangement joins TRBV20-1 to TRBJ2-1; 8 nucleotides line up with TRBD2. Trimming at V came to 3 bases and at J to 7 bases, leaving 14 bases not matched to a gene. Germline V CDR1 and CDR2: DFQATT, SNEGSKA (reference sequence). The CDR3 has 16 residues.

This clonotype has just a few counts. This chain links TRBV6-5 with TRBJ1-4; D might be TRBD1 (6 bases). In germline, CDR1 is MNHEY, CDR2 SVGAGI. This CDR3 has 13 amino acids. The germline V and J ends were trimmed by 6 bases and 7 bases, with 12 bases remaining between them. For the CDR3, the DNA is TGTGCCAGCAGCTACAGGGTTGCTGAAAAACTGTTTTTT. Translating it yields CASSYRVAEKLFF.

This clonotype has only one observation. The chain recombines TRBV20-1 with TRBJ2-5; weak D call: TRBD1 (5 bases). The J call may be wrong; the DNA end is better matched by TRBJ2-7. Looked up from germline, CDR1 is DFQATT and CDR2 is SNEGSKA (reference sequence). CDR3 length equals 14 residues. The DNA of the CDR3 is TGCAGTGCTAGAGATTGGGGCGGTAGCTCCGAGCAGTACTTC. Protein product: CSARDWGGSSEQYF.

The CDR3 coding sequence is TGTGCCATCAGTGATAGTGTCCGGCAGGGGCTTCAGCCCCAGCATTTT. Its translation is CAISDSVRQGLQPQHF. The rearrangement uses TRBV10-3 and TRBJ1-5, with D possibly matching TRBD1 (6 bases). Trimming left V 3 bases short and J 6 bases short, with 18 bases between. CDR3 length: 16 amino acids. CDR1 is ENHRY, CDR2 SYGVKD, per germline.

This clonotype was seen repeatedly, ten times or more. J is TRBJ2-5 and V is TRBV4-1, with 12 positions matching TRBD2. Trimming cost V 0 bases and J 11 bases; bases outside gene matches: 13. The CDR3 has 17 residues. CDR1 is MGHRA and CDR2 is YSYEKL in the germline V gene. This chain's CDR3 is CASSQDPSGGGFDEQYF. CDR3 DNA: TGCGCCAGCAGCCAAGATCCTAGCGGGGGGGGCTTTGATGAGCAGTACTTC.

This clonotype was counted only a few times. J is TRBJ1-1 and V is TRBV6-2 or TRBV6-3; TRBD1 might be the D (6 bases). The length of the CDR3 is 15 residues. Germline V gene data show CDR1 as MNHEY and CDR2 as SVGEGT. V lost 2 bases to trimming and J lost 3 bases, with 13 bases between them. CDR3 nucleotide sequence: TGTGCCAGCAGTTACCAGGGGCGGCGGGACACTGAAGCTTTCTTT. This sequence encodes CASSYQGRRDTEAFF.

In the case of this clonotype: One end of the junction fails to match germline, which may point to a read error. Here the CDR3 reads CASPPWTEDTQYF. The CDR3, as DNA: TGTGCCAGCCCACCTTGGACAGAAGATACGCAGTATTTT. The chain recombines TRBV18 with TRBJ2-3; TRBD1 might be the D (6 bases). Germline CDR1 and CDR2: KGHSH and LQKENI. The CDR3 has 13 residues.